The text below deals with one T cell receptor beta chain. Method: immunoSEQ multiplex PCR; TCRdb's copy keeps in-frame clones and lacks some. Seen here are approximately 74,000 clones, 80% to 90% observed once, and the top ten hold approximately 3.3%. The germline V gene encodes CDR1 SGHTA and CDR2 FQGNSA. Between the trimmed V and J ends, which lost 5 bases and 5 bases, there was a span of 10 bases. The CDR3 is 13 residues long. The data are from a study of T cell changes during pregnancy in multiple sclerosis. The clonotype originates from a female donor with multiple sclerosis, enrolled in a pregnancy study. This chain connects TRBV7-2 to TRBJ1-5, with D perhaps TRBD1 (6 bases). The source was peripheral blood, collected before pregnancy. CDR3 nucleotides: TGTGCCAGCAGCAGGGGGGGAGATCAGCCCCAGCATTTT. It translates to CASSRGGDQPQHF.